This T cell receptor (beta chain) is from a study of shared T cell receptors in the human thymus. CDR3 length: 16 residues. Germline assignment: CDR1 SGHRS and CDR2 YFSETQ. The J segment lost 3 bases and the V segment lost 3 bases, leaving 7 bases of the junction unmatched. This table comes from immunoSEQ multiplex PCR, and its TCRdb copy is limited to in-frame clones, with some not included. The table includes just under 550,000 clones, about 80% detected once. The same sample was also used in a study of human thymus T cells. From that report: In corrective heart surgery, resections were taken, and these provided the thymus tissue. Unrelated individuals had highly overlapping thymic repertoires, as reported in related research.

This clonotype was obtained from a boy in the first two years of life with a congenital heart defect. V and J are TRBV5-1 and TRBJ1-4, with TRBD1 identical over 8 bases. Sequences were obtained from thymocytes. The CDR3 DNA sequence: TGCGCCAGCAGCTCCTATGGACAGGGTGCTAATGAAAAACTGTTTTTT. Residues: CASSSYGQGANEKLFF.